The 19 T cell receptor beta chains below come from one sample, sequenced in a study of blood T cell repertoires in COVID-19. The assay was immunoSEQ multiplex PCR, and TCRdb's table has in-frame clones only and misses some. The top ten hold around 5.2% of the sample, which has about 200,000 clones, approximately 85% seen once. Source material: peripheral blood. Every receptor here comes from a woman older than 75 with acute or convalescent COVID-19.

The count of this clone is one. The chain links TRBV28 to TRBJ2-1, with a tentative D call TRBD2 (5 bases). The germline V gene has CDR1 MDHEN and CDR2 SYDVKM. The V and J ends lost 5 bases and 6 bases respectively, with 20 bases between them. This CDR3 region has 16 residues. The CDR3 bases are TGTGCCAGCAGTCCTTCGAGACCGGCAGGAGGCAATGAGCAGTTCTTC. Its translation is CASSPSRPAGGNEQFF.

The CDR3 DNA sequence: TGTGCCAGCAGCCAAGGACGGGGGAGCTCTGGGGCCAACGTCCTGACTTTC. Translation: CASSQGRGSSGANVLTF. The chain carries TRBV4-2 and TRBJ2-6; TRBD2 might be the D (6 bases). Germline values: CDR1 LGHNA, CDR2 YNFKEQ. V was trimmed by 1 base and J by 0 bases, leaving 10 bases between them. This CDR3 comprises 17 residues.

This CDR3 reads CASSTQTGGLGYTF. DNA for the CDR3: TGTGCCAGCAGTACCCAGACAGGGGGTCTTGGCTACACCTTC. This chain uses TRBV2 with TRBJ1-2, with TRBD1 matching 9 bases. This CDR3 region has 14 residues. The J segment lost 7 bases and the V segment lost 5 bases, leaving 8 bases of the junction unmatched. Germline assignment: CDR1 SNHLY and CDR2 FYNNEI.

In nucleotides, the CDR3 is TGTGCCAGCAGTTTAGCTTCAAATAATTCACCCCTCCACTTT. Amino acids: CASSLASNNSPLHF. V usage is TRBV6-6 and J usage is TRBJ1-6; D not certain. The germline gives CDR1 MNHNY, CDR2 SVGAGI (reference sequence). Trimming took off 4 bases at V and 5 bases at J, with 9 bases between the two ends. The CDR3 length is 14 residues.

The chain couples TRBV2 to TRBJ1-2, with a tentative D call TRBD1 (5 bases). V was trimmed by 11 bases and J by 0 bases, leaving 16 bases between them. The CDR3 runs to 14 residues. Germline V gene sequence: CDR1 SNHLY, CDR2 FYNNEI. CDR3 nucleotide sequence: TGTGCCGGTGCGGGGGACGCAGCTAACTATGGCTACACCTTC. Protein product: CAGAGDAANYGYTF.

The J gene is TRBJ2-2, the V gene TRBV18, with TRBD2 matching 8 bases. Germline V CDR1 and CDR2: KGHSH, LQKENI. The CDR3 contains 16 residues. Trimming removed 3 bases from V and 0 bases from J; junction bases left unmatched: 3. This CDR3 is CASSPLGLANTGELFF. CDR3 sequence (DNA): TGTGCCAGCTCACCTCTGGGACTAGCGAACACCGGGGAGCTGTTTTTT.

V gene TRBV2 combines with J gene TRBJ1-6; tentatively, D is TRBD1 (6 bases). The CDR3 is made up of 16 amino acids. The V gene's germline CDR1 is SNHLY and CDR2 FYNNEI. The V gene lost 2 bases and the J gene lost 6 bases, with 14 bases spanning the gap. The DNA of the CDR3 is TGTGCCAGCAGTGAATTTGGACAGCACACTAATTCACCCCTCCACTTT. It specifies CASSEFGQHTNSPLHF.

The chain uses TRBV6-4 and TRBJ1-2; no reliable D call. Germline V CDR1 and CDR2: MRHNA, SNTAGT. The germline V and J ends were trimmed by 2 bases and 8 bases, with 9 bases remaining between them. The CDR3 contains 12 residues. The CDR3, as DNA: TGTGCCAGCAGTGACGGGCCGGAAGGCTACACCTTC. Translation: CASSDGPEGYTF.

This chain links TRBV2 with TRBJ2-3; 8 bases are a match to TRBD1. With V trimmed by 10 bases and J by 2 bases, 8 bases remained unmatched. The germline gives CDR1 SNHLY, CDR2 FYNNEI. The CDR3 contains 14 residues. CDR3 in amino acids: CATLWTGTTDTQYF. The CDR3 DNA reads as TGTGCCACCCTTTGGACAGGGACCACAGATACGCAGTATTTT.

V gene TRBV5-1 combines with J gene TRBJ2-3; 15 bases map to TRBD2. The CDR3 runs 18 residues. The junction had 10 bases not matched to a gene; V was cut back by 3 bases and J by 5 bases. The V gene's germline CDR1 is SGHRS and CDR2 YFSETQ. This CDR3 is CASSSLGLAGGGKDTQYF. The CDR3 nucleotides read TGCGCCAGCAGCTCATTGGGACTAGCGGGAGGAGGGAAAGATACGCAGTATTTT.

The genes are TRBV9 and TRBJ1-2; no clear D gene. Germline loops: CDR1 SGDLS, CDR2 YYNGEE. The V end lost 0 bases, the J end lost 5 bases, and 8 bases lay between the germline ends. The CDR3 totals 13 residues. The CDR3 DNA sequence: TGTGCCAGCAGCGTAGGAGGGTGGTATGGCTACACCTTC. Amino acids: CASSVGGWYGYTF. Full variable domain (outside the CDR3, taken from reference TRBV9 and TRBJ1-2): DSGVTQTPKHLITATGQRVTLRCSPRSGDLSVYWYQQSLDQGLQFLIQYYNGEERAKGNILERFSAQQFPDLHSELNLSSLELGDSALYFCASSVGGWYGYTFGSGTRLTVV.

The chain uses TRBV30 and TRBJ1-5; 10 bases agree with TRBD1. Germline values: CDR1 GTSNPN, CDR2 SVGIG (reference sequence). This CDR3 contains 17 residues. V was clipped by 0 bases and J by 5 bases; unmatched bases: 10. The CDR3 here is CAWSVLPRDRGDQPQHF. The CDR3 coding sequence is TGTGCCTGGAGTGTACTGCCCCGGGACAGGGGTGATCAGCCCCAGCATTTT.

This clone has a single count. The genes are TRBV11-2 and TRBJ2-1, with D possibly matching TRBD2 (6 bases). In germline, CDR1 is SGHAT, CDR2 FQNNGV. V was pared by 4 bases and J by 5 bases, with 18 bases between. The CDR3 consists of 16 residues. This chain's CDR3 is CASSSTTRVANNEQFF. The CDR3 DNA reads TGTGCCAGCAGCTCGACGACTAGGGTCGCCAACAATGAGCAGTTCTTC.

The chain combines TRBV6-5 with TRBJ1-2; perhaps TRBD1 as D (5 bases). The CDR3 has 16 residues. V was trimmed by 0 bases and J by 3 bases, leaving 14 bases between them. Germline CDR1 is MNHEY and CDR2 is SVGAGI. CDR3 nucleotide sequence: TGTGCCAGCAGTTACTCAGGGCGGGGGTCCCACTATGGCTACACCTTC. This codes for CASSYSGRGSHYGYTF.

V is TRBV21-1 and J is TRBJ2-3; TRBD2 is taken as the D call from the table, unchecked against the DNA. TRBV21-1 is a recognized pseudogene. This CDR3 has 16 residues. In nucleotides, the CDR3 is TGTGCCAGCAGCAAAATCGGAGGAATGGGGACAGATACGCAGTATTTT. It yields the protein CASSKIGGMGTDTQYF.

The chain links TRBV5-1 to TRBJ2-3, with 12 positions matching TRBD2. The CDR3 has 17 residues. V dropped 0 bases and J dropped 3; count of bases not matched to a gene: 5. Germline assignment: CDR1 SGHRS and CDR2 YFSETQ. CDR3 bases: TGCGCCAGCAGCTTGGTGACTAGCGGGAGTGGGACAGATACGCAGTATTTT. This encodes CASSLVTSGSGTDTQYF.

V is TRBV11-2 and J is TRBJ1-2; D call uncertain. Trimming removed 2 bases at V and 4 bases at J, with 8 bases between. Germline V lookup: CDR1 SGHAT, CDR2 FQNNGV. The CDR3 covers 13 residues. CDR3 amino acids: CASSLSQSYGYTF. The DNA of the CDR3 is TGTGCCAGCAGCTTATCACAGTCCTATGGCTACACCTTC.

The chain has TRBV3-1 (or the pseudogene TRBV3-2) and TRBJ1-5; D remains unclear. CDR1 and CDR2 from the germline V gene are LGHDT and YNNKEL (reference sequence). The CDR3 contains 13 residues. V was trimmed by 3 bases and J by 5 bases, leaving 8 bases between them. The CDR3 protein is CASSQIGDQPQHF. As DNA, the CDR3 is TGTGCCAGCAGCCAGATCGGTGATCAGCCCCAGCATTTT.

This clone was counted a single time. J is TRBJ2-1 and V is TRBV27; 7 bases agree with TRBD1. The trim removed 1 base at V and 5 bases at J, leaving 8 bases unmatched. The CDR3 is 16 amino acids. CDR1 is MNHEY, CDR2 SMNVEV, per germline (reference sequence). The CDR3 loop reads CASSLLGWDSHNEQFF. CDR3 DNA: TGTGCCAGCAGTTTATTAGGGTGGGACAGCCACAATGAGCAGTTCTTC.